A selection of T cell receptor beta chains follows, all from one sample in a study of early T cells in non-severe SARS-CoV-2 infection. In TCRdb, the 5' RACE reads were re-called with MiXCR into one record per CDR3 protein. The data hold about 70,000 distinct CDR3 sequences, with about 14% observed a single time. Here the sequenced sample was whole blood, taken at baseline. These receptors were obtained from an adult who was a healthcare worker with PCR-confirmed SARS-CoV-2 infection or an uninfected control (not recorded which). Both conserved end residues are part of each CDR3. A D gene is named only where the DNA matches it firmly. The size field is filled for only some rows; it gives once, few, many or a size class.

v_gene	d_gene	len	j_gene	abundance	CDR3aa	CDR3nt
TRBV11-2	.	14	TRBJ2-5	.	CASSIGGFQETQYF	TGTGCCAGCAGTATAGGGGGATTCCAAGAGACCCAGTACTTC
TRBV28	.	15	TRBJ1-2	.	CASSRLQRFGYGYTF	TGTGCCAGCAGTCGACTACAGCGTTTTGGGTATGGCTACACCTTC
TRBV10-3	.	13	TRBJ2-7	few	CAITRGQTYEQYF	TGTGCCATCACCCGCGGACAGACCTACGAGCAGTACTTC
TRBV7-3	TRBD1	15	TRBJ2-3	few	CASSRDSYSTDTQYF	TGTGCCAGCAGTCGGGACAGCTATTCCACAGATACGCAGTATTTT
TRBV27	.	16	TRBJ2-3	few	CASSLAGILSPDTQYF	TGTGCCAGCAGTTTGGCGGGAATCTTAAGCCCAGATACGCAGTATTTT
TRBV27	.	14	TRBJ1-1	many	CASGTGPGATEAFF	TGTGCCAGCGGAACCGGCCCCGGGGCCACTGAAGCTTTCTTT
TRBV12-3/TRBV12-4	TRBD2	15	TRBJ2-7	many	CASTRSGRDTDEQYF	TGTGCCAGCACCCGAAGCGGGAGGGATACCGACGAGCAGTACTTC
TRBV29-1	TRBD2	15	TRBJ2-3	.	CSVNGLAFGTDTQYF	TGCAGCGTGAATGGACTAGCGTTTGGCACAGATACGCAGTATTTT
TRBV15	.	15	TRBJ1-4	few	CATSTRRGASEKLFF	TGTGCCACCAGCACCCGGCGGGGGGCAAGCGAAAAACTGTTTTTT
TRBV6-2/TRBV6-3	.	15	TRBJ2-2	.	CASRPWRVNTGELFF	TGTGCCAGCAGACCGTGGAGGGTGAACACCGGGGAGCTGTTTTTT
TRBV2	TRBD1	16	TRBJ2-1	.	CASTAGQGLVGNEQFF	TGTGCCAGCACCGCCGGACAGGGCCTTGTGGGGAATGAGCAGTTCTTC
TRBV3-1	.	14	TRBJ2-7	.	CASSQDTGSYEQYF	TGTGCCAGCAGCCAAGATACGGGCTCCTACGAGCAGTACTTC
TRBV4-1	.	17	TRBJ2-3	few	CASSQEGRLVSTDTQYF	TGCGCCAGCAGCCAAGAGGGCCGACTAGTCAGCACAGATACGCAGTATTTT
TRBV11-2	TRBD2	18	TRBJ2-3	.	CASSLWPGGSVSTDTQYF	TGTGCCAGCAGCTTATGGCCCGGCGGGAGCGTGAGCACAGATACGCAGTATTTT
TRBV18	TRBD1	15	TRBJ2-5	.	CASSRGTGTHETQYF	TGTGCCAGCTCACGCGGGACAGGGACTCACGAGACCCAGTACTTC
TRBV18	.	13	TRBJ1-1	.	CASSPMGDTEAFF	TGTGCCAGCTCACCCATGGGGGACACTGAAGCTTTCTTT
TRBV2	.	13	TRBJ2-1	few	CASSEYRYNEQFF	TGTGCCAGCAGTGAGTACAGATACAATGAGCAGTTCTTC
TRBV19	.	16	TRBJ1-5	few	CASSIEGARSNQPQHF	TGTGCCAGTAGTATAGAGGGGGCTCGTAGCAATCAGCCCCAGCATTTT
TRBV10-2	TRBD2	15	TRBJ2-3	many	CASRLGRVRTDTQYF	TGCGCCAGCAGACTCGGGAGGGTTCGAACAGATACGCAGTATTTT
TRBV7-9	TRBD1	14	TRBJ2-7	medium-sized	CASSWGQGAHEQYF	TGTGCCAGCAGCTGGGGACAGGGAGCCCACGAGCAGTACTTC
TRBV5-5	.	14	TRBJ2-7	few	CASSFSRGPYEQYF	TGTGCCAGCAGCTTTTCTCGGGGGCCCTACGAGCAGTACTTC
TRBV18	TRBD1	15	TRBJ2-2	.	CASSPWTGGTGELFF	TGTGCCAGCTCACCTTGGACAGGGGGCACCGGGGAGCTGTTTTTT
TRBV7-6	.	13	TRBJ2-5	.	CASSRTGTETQYF	TGTGCCAGCAGCCGCACCGGGACCGAGACCCAGTACTTC
TRBV7-9	.	15	TRBJ2-3	.	CASSELQEFTDTQYF	TGTGCCAGCAGCGAATTACAGGAATTCACAGATACGCAGTATTTT
TRBV6-5	TRBD2	14	TRBJ2-1	many	CASSQRETYNEQFF	TGTGCCAGCAGTCAGCGGGAGACCTACAATGAGCAGTTCTTC
TRBV7-6	.	15	TRBJ2-7	.	CASSLAATYSYEQYF	TGTGCCAGCAGCTTAGCGGCCACCTACTCCTACGAGCAGTACTTC
TRBV28	.	15	TRBJ2-7	.	CASSSPGTLSYEQYF	TGTGCCAGCAGTTCGCCCGGGACACTCTCCTACGAGCAGTACTTC
TRBV13	.	11	TRBJ2-7	few	CASSAYSEQYF	TGTGCCAGCAGCGCTTACTCGGAGCAGTACTTC
TRBV20-1	.	12	TRBJ2-7	few	CSARKAVREQYF	TGCAGTGCTAGAAAAGCCGTTCGCGAGCAGTACTTC
TRBV7-2	.	13	TRBJ2-7	few	CASSWGRYYEQYF	TGTGCCAGCAGCTGGGGACGGTACTACGAGCAGTACTTC
TRBV7-3	.	16	TRBJ2-2	few	CASSLGGHANTGELFF	TGTGCCAGCAGCTTGGGGGGACACGCGAACACCGGGGAGCTGTTTTTT
TRBV30	.	12	TRBJ2-1	many	CAWRASYSEQFF	TGTGCCTGGAGGGCCTCCTATAGTGAGCAGTTCTTC
TRBV6-4	.	14	TRBJ2-3	few	CASSDNGGTDTQYF	TGTGCCAGCAGTGACAATGGGGGCACAGATACGCAGTATTTT
TRBV7-6	TRBD2	19	TRBJ2-2	many	CASSLALTSGSTNGGELFF	TGTGCCAGCAGCTTAGCACTTACTAGCGGGAGTACCAACGGCGGGGAGCTGTTTTTT
TRBV9	.	14	TRBJ2-7	few	CASSSGQNLYEQYF	TGTGCCAGCAGCTCCGGACAGAACCTCTACGAGCAGTACTTC
TRBV28	.	12	TRBJ2-7	.	CASSRISYEQYF	TGTGCCAGCAGCCGAATATCCTACGAGCAGTACTTC
TRBV7-9	.	14	TRBJ2-7	few	CASSTTRSDNEQYF	TGTGCCAGCAGCACAACTAGAAGCGACAACGAGCAGTACTTC
TRBV11-2	TRBD1	14	TRBJ2-7	few	CASSLEPGGYEQYF	TGTGCCAGCAGCTTAGAACCAGGGGGCTACGAGCAGTACTTC
TRBV24-1	.	11	TRBJ1-1	.	CATAAGAEAFF	TGTGCCACCGCGGCGGGGGCTGAAGCTTTCTTT
TRBV29-1	TRBD2	14	TRBJ2-5	few	CSVAGTSGKETQYF	TGCAGCGTAGCCGGGACTAGCGGGAAAGAGACCCAGTACTTC
TRBV29-1	.	13	TRBJ2-5	many	CSVEVTMGETQYF	TGCAGCGTTGAGGTCACCATGGGGGAGACCCAGTACTTC
TRBV7-2	.	11	TRBJ1-1	few	CASSPYREAFF	TGTGCCAGCAGCCCCTACAGGGAAGCTTTCTTT
TRBV5-1	TRBD1	15	TRBJ2-3	few	CASSALGQAQDTQYF	TGCGCCAGCAGCGCCCTCGGACAGGCCCAAGATACGCAGTATTTT
TRBV20-1	TRBD2	18	TRBJ2-1	.	CSARELGLAGSSYNEQFF	TGCAGTGCTAGGGAATTAGGACTAGCTGGGAGCTCCTACAATGAGCAGTTCTTC
TRBV5-4	TRBD1	14	TRBJ2-3	.	CASSSRQGADTQYF	TGTGCCAGCAGCTCAAGACAGGGGGCGGATACGCAGTATTTT
TRBV11-2	.	12	TRBJ2-1	few	CASSLDSGEQFF	TGTGCCAGCAGCTTAGATTCTGGGGAGCAGTTCTTC
TRBV7-9	TRBD2	17	TRBJ2-1	.	CASSQSGWLADSNEQFF	TGTGCCAGCAGCCAATCGGGGTGGCTAGCGGATTCCAATGAGCAGTTCTTC
TRBV20-1	.	13	TRBJ2-4	.	CSARGVGKNIQYF	TGCAGTGCTAGAGGGGTTGGGAAAAACATTCAGTACTTC
TRBV6-6	.	13	TRBJ2-1	.	CASSYRSVNEQFF	TGTGCCAGCAGTTACCGGTCTGTCAATGAGCAGTTCTTC
TRBV7-9	.	14	TRBJ1-5	many	CASSSPGSNQPQHF	TGTGCCAGCAGCTCTCCAGGGAGCAATCAGCCCCAGCATTTT
TRBV5-4	.	16	TRBJ2-1	.	CASSRPTGDYYNEQFF	TGTGCCAGCAGCCGTCCGACAGGGGACTACTACAATGAGCAGTTCTTC
TRBV20-1	.	14	TRBJ2-2	.	CSASRNRDTGELFF	TGCAGTGCTAGCCGCAACAGGGACACCGGGGAGCTGTTTTTT
TRBV28	TRBD1	16	TRBJ2-3	.	CASSPSTGWSTDTQYF	TGTGCCAGCAGCCCTTCGACAGGGTGGAGCACAGATACGCAGTATTTT
TRBV7-6	.	15	TRBJ2-1	few	CASSPRTAGSNEQFF	TGTGCCAGCAGCCCTCGGACAGCTGGGAGCAATGAGCAGTTCTTC
TRBV11-2	TRBD2	15	TRBJ2-2	few	CASSPGLSGKGGLFF	TGTGCCAGCAGCCCAGGCCTTAGCGGGAAAGGTGGGCTGTTTTTT
TRBV4-2	.	15	TRBJ1-6	.	CASSQDKTDNSPLHF	TGTGCCAGCAGCCAAGATAAGACGGATAATTCACCCCTCCACTTT
TRBV6-2/TRBV6-3	.	15	TRBJ2-1	.	CASSLSGSVYNEQFF	TGTGCCAGCAGCCTGAGCGGGTCGGTGTACAATGAGCAGTTCTTC
TRBV9	.	14	TRBJ2-5	.	CASSGRNVQETQYF	TGTGCCAGCAGCGGTAGAAACGTACAAGAGACCCAGTACTTC
TRBV6-5	.	15	TRBJ1-3	.	CASSYTGQKGNTIYF	TGTGCCAGCAGTTACACCGGACAGAAAGGAAACACCATATATTTT